These 10 T cell receptor beta chains were sequenced from one sample in a study of control samples from healthy donors and cancer patients. Assay: immunoSEQ multiplex PCR; the TCRdb copy retains only in-frame clones and omits some. The repertoire includes 100,000 to 150,000 clones, more than 85% of them detected once, and under 2% sits in the top ten. The sample taken for sequencing was blood. The receptors were sampled from a man aged 18 to 29 in good health.

The CDR3 is CASTAGNSYNEQFF. The CDR3 region has the DNA TGCGCCAGCACCGCGGGTAACTCTTACAATGAGCAGTTCTTC. The rearrangement links TRBV5-1 to TRBJ2-1, with a possible D match to TRBD2 (5 bases). V lost 6 bases and J lost 4, with 14 bases in between. Germline V gene lookup returns CDR1 SGHRS and CDR2 YFSETQ. CDR3 length: 14 amino acids.

V usage is TRBV19 and J usage is TRBJ1-5, with TRBD1 matching 10 bases. CDR3 length: 21 residues. Losses at the gene ends were 1 base for V and 2 bases for J; bases not matched to a gene: 17. The germline gives CDR1 LNHDA, CDR2 SQIVND (reference sequence). The CDR3 here is CASSIVSGTGDSKGGNQPQHF. The CDR3 DNA reads TGTGCCAGTAGTATAGTAAGCGGGACAGGGGACAGTAAAGGGGGCAATCAGCCCCAGCATTTT.

V gene TRBV7-3 combines with J gene TRBJ1-1; D gene unclear. CDR1 is SGHTA and CDR2 is FQGTGA in the germline V gene. Trimming stripped 2 bases from V and 1 base from J, with 14 bases between. The CDR3 consists of 16 residues. The CDR3 DNA reads as TGTGCCAGCAGCTTAGATCCCTTGCGGGGGAACACTGAAGCTTTCTTT. Amino acids: CASSLDPLRGNTEAFF.

This clone was seen just once. The rearrangement links TRBV12-3 or TRBV12-4 to TRBJ2-1; D gene ambiguous. V was cut by 0 bases and J by 7 bases, with 7 bases left in between. CDR3 length: 13 amino acids. Here the CDR3 reads CASSLAGQNEQFF. CDR3 in DNA: TGTGCCAGCAGTTTAGCGGGCCAAAATGAGCAGTTCTTC.

The genes are TRBV5-5 and TRBJ1-1; D unresolved. V was clipped by 0 bases and J by 5 bases, with 11 bases between them. The CDR3 spans 14 residues. The V gene's germline CDR1 is SGHKS and CDR2 YYEKEE (reference sequence). CDR3 region: CASSLDEGRTEAFF. The CDR3 DNA follows: TGTGCCAGCAGCTTGGACGAGGGCCGGACTGAAGCTTTCTTT.

The chain joins TRBV6-6 to TRBJ2-7; maybe TRBD2 (5 bases). Germline V gene sequence: CDR1 MNHNY, CDR2 SVGAGI (reference sequence). V was clipped by 6 bases and J by 3 bases, with 15 bases between them. CDR3 length equals 14 residues. The CDR3 loop is CASRPYGLHYEQYF. CDR3 DNA: TGTGCCAGCAGGCCCTATGGACTTCACTACGAGCAGTACTTC.

The chain carries TRBV4-1 and TRBJ1-3; D not certain. The CDR3 sequence is 14 residues long. Between the trimmed V and J ends, which lost 1 base and 2 bases, there was a span of 6 bases. Per germline, CDR1 MGHRA and CDR2 YSYEKL. CDR3: CASSQAPAGNTIYF. For the CDR3, the DNA is TGCGCCAGCAGCCAAGCACCAGCTGGAAACACCATATATTTT.

The V gene is TRBV20-1, the J gene TRBJ2-5; no definite D call. CDR3 size: 10 residues. Per germline, CDR1 DFQATT and CDR2 SNEGSKA (reference sequence). V shed 5 bases and J shed 4 bases, with 5 bases lying between them. The CDR3 here is CSAPVETQYF. CDR3 in DNA: TGCAGTGCTCCCGTAGAGACCCAGTACTTC.

Points on this clone: Other DNA sequences within the sample encode an identical CDR3. The genes are TRBV5-1 and TRBJ2-5, with 8 positions matching TRBD1. Germline CDR1 is SGHRS and CDR2 is YFSETQ. CDR3 size: 14 residues. Trimming cost V 3 bases and J 5 bases; bases outside gene matches: 6. In DNA, the CDR3 is TGCGCCAGCAGCTCCGGACAGGGTGCGGAGACCCAGTACTTC. Protein product: CASSSGQGAETQYF.

V is TRBV6-5 and J is TRBJ1-1; D uncertain. Germline-derived CDR1 and CDR2 are MNHEY and SVGAGI. The CDR3 is 16 residues long. Trimming cost V 0 bases and J 0 bases, with 11 bases left between them. The CDR3 DNA reads TGTGCCAGCAGTTACTCTCTACAGATCATGAACACTGAAGCTTTCTTT. This sequence encodes CASSYSLQIMNTEAFF.